The 5 T cell receptor beta chains below were found in one sample sequenced in a study of T cells in Graves' hyperthyroidism and ophthalmopathy. Amplification of TCR beta CDR3 regions used RNA as the template. Researchers ran a first-round RT-PCR on the TCR CDR3 using the HTBI primer set. TCRdb independently ran MiXCR on the multiplex PCR reads; one entry per CDR3 protein. Of roughly 530,000 distinct CDR3 sequences in the sample, 17% were seen once. Sequences were obtained from blood. The receptors shown here come from a young woman with Graves' ophthalmopathy.

The chain combines TRBV5-1 with TRBJ2-5; D unclear. CDR3 size: 16 residues. The germline CDR1 and CDR2 sequences are SGHRS and YFSETQ. V dropped 0 bases and J dropped 1 base, with 13 bases sitting between them. In nucleotides, the CDR3 is TGCGCCAGCAGCTTGGGGACGCTTCATGTCCAAGAGACCCAGTACTTC. It translates to CASSLGTLHVQETQYF.

In its sample, this clonotype was seen many times. The chain recombines TRBV11-2 with TRBJ2-5, with TRBD2 matching over 8 bases. The V gene end was trimmed by 2 bases and the J gene end by 2 bases; junction bases not matched to a gene: 16. Germline V gives CDR1 SGHAT, CDR2 FQNNGV. The CDR3 runs to 19 residues. Here the CDR3 reads CASSLLAGNARILQETQYF. The CDR3 DNA is TGTGCCAGCAGCTTATTAGCGGGGAACGCCCGGATACTACAAGAGACCCAGTACTTC.

This chain uses TRBV12-3 or TRBV12-4 with TRBJ2-1, with 9 bases aligning to TRBD1. V was pared by 2 bases and J by 9 bases, with 11 bases of the junction left unmatched. This CDR3 contains 16 residues. CDR3 in amino acids: CASSLRTGQGAGEQFF. The CDR3 bases are TGTGCCAGCAGTTTAAGAACGGGACAGGGTGCCGGTGAGCAGTTCTTC.

The J gene is TRBJ2-1, the V gene TRBV9; D not certain. The CDR3 loop spans 14 amino acids. Deletions cut 5 bases from V and 5 bases from J, with 14 bases between. CDR1 SGDLS and CDR2 YYNGEE come from the germline V gene. The CDR3 coding sequence is TGTGCCAGCAGTTACTCCTTAGGAAACAATGAGCAGTTCTTC. Protein sequence: CASSYSLGNNEQFF.

This clonotype was detected many times. This chain joins TRBV30 and TRBJ2-1, with D possibly being TRBD1 (6 bases). CDR3 length equals 13 residues. Germline V gene lookup returns CDR1 GTSNPN and CDR2 SVGIG (reference sequence). Trimming removed 1 base from V and 5 bases from J, with 9 bases in between. In DNA, the CDR3 is TGTGCCTGGAGTGGGACAGCGCACAATGAGCAGTTCTTC. Its protein is CAWSGTAHNEQFF.